These 24 T cell receptor beta chains originate from one sample sequenced in a study of shared clonotypes between healthy human individuals. TCRdb keeps only in-frame clones here, not all; method: immunoSEQ multiplex PCR. The data contain millions of clones, about 92% of them seen just once; the ten biggest clones take up more than 1.5%. The naive CD8 subset, CD45RO-negative cells positively selected for CCR7, excluded terminally differentiated effector memory CD45RA+ cells. Input material: naive CD8+ T cells from PBMCs. The receptors were gathered from a man aged 18 to 29 in good health. Some clones in this sample may be carry-over from other donors' samples.

CDR3 sequence reads: CASSQDAGPDEQYF. CDR3 coding DNA: TGCGCCAGCAGCCAAGACGCCGGCCCGGACGAGCAGTACTTC. The V call is TRBV4-1, the J call TRBJ2-7; D is undetermined. Trimming left V 0 bases short and J 5 bases short, with 11 bases between. The CDR3 runs to 14 residues. The germline CDR1 and CDR2 sequences are MGHRA and YSYEKL.

V is TRBV27 and J is TRBJ2-7; D might be TRBD2 (5 bases). Trimming took 4 bases from V and 7 from J, leaving 17 bases between them. Looked up from germline, CDR1 is MNHEY and CDR2 is SMNVEV (reference sequence). The CDR3 is 14 amino acids. CDR3 protein: CASSSYRRAWEQYF. The DNA for the CDR3 is TGTGCCAGCAGTTCCTACCGGCGGGCTTGGGAGCAGTACTTC.

V usage is TRBV4-2 and J usage is TRBJ2-7, with a weak D call TRBD2 (5 bases). V gave up 0 bases and J gave up 2 bases, with 5 bases separating them. Germline V CDR1 and CDR2: LGHNA, YNFKEQ. The CDR3 runs 13 residues. This CDR3 reads CASSQDSAYEQYF. The DNA for the CDR3 is TGTGCCAGCAGCCAAGATAGCGCCTACGAGCAGTACTTC.

Notes on this clone: Other DNA variants within this sample encode the same CDR3. This sequence joins TRBV27 and TRBJ2-7; maybe TRBD1 (7 bases). The V gene's germline CDR1 is MNHEY and CDR2 SMNVEV (reference sequence). This CDR3 is 14 amino acids long. The V end lost 0 bases, the J end lost 4 bases, and 10 bases lay between the germline ends. CDR3 in amino acids: CASSLSAGGYEQYF. CDR3 sequence (DNA): TGTGCCAGCAGTTTATCGGCAGGGGGGTACGAGCAGTACTTC.

The V and J genes are TRBV10-2 and TRBJ2-3; 14 bases align to TRBD2. Germline CDR1 WSHSY, CDR2 SAAADI. The CDR3 runs 15 residues. J gave up 2 bases and V 7 bases, and 2 bases lay outside the gene matches. The CDR3 protein is CASKTSGRATDTQYF. CDR3 nucleotide sequence: TGCGCCAGCAAGACTAGCGGGAGGGCCACAGATACGCAGTATTTT.

J is TRBJ2-3 and V is TRBV9; D remains ambiguous. Trimming pared 0 bases from V and 1 base from J, leaving 6 bases between. The V gene's germline CDR1 is SGDLS and CDR2 YYNGEE. The length of the CDR3 is 14 residues. The CDR3 DNA reads as TGTGCCAGCAGCGTAGCGGCAGGCACAGATACGCAGTATTTT. Its translation: CASSVAAGTDTQYF. Variable domain in full (rest from reference TRBV9 and TRBJ2-3): DSGVTQTPKHLITATGQRVTLRCSPRSGDLSVYWYQQSLDQGLQFLIQYYNGEERAKGNILERFSAQQFPDLHSELNLSSLELGDSALYFCASSVAAGTDTQYFGPGTRLTVL.

The chain combines TRBV29-1 with TRBJ2-1; a weak D match, TRBD2 (6 bases). Germline-derived CDR1 and CDR2 are SQVTM and ANQGSEA. V lost 4 bases and J 4 bases, leaving 11 bases between the germline ends. CDR3 length: 13 residues. For the CDR3, the DNA is TGCAGCGTTGTATGGACTACGTACAATGAGCAGTTCTTC. Translating gives CSVVWTTYNEQFF.

J is TRBJ1-5 and V is TRBV28; no clear D gene. Per the germline V gene, CDR1 is MDHEN and CDR2 is SYDVKM. The germline V and J ends were trimmed by 2 bases and 2 bases, with 10 bases remaining between them. The CDR3 consists of 15 residues. CDR3 coding DNA: TGTGCCAGCAGTTTACTGGAGGGTGGCAATCAGCCCCAGCATTTT. The encoded protein is CASSLLEGGNQPQHF.

This clone showed up just once. The V gene is TRBV14, the J gene TRBJ2-7, with D perhaps matching TRBD1 (5 bases). The germline V gene has CDR1 SGHDN and CDR2 FVKESK. This CDR3 region has 16 residues. V was pared by 0 bases and J by 7 bases, with 19 bases between. The CDR3 sequence: CASSQDLGYRPLEQYF. CDR3 DNA sequence: TGTGCCAGCAGCCAAGATCTGGGGTACAGGCCTTTAGAGCAGTACTTC.

The rearrangement joins TRBV4-2 to TRBJ1-1; D gene ambiguous. Germline V gives CDR1 LGHNA, CDR2 YNFKEQ. The CDR3 extends over 18 amino acids. Trimming removed 1 base at V and 1 base at J, with 19 bases between. CDR3 residues: CASSQAAAGFEGNTEAFF. The DNA of the CDR3 is TGTGCCAGCAGCCAAGCAGCGGCCGGGTTCGAAGGGAACACTGAAGCTTTCTTT.

Regarding this clone: Within the sample, other DNA sequences also encode this same CDR3. The chain carries TRBV9 and TRBJ2-7; D is unresolved. Germline V CDR1 and CDR2: SGDLS, YYNGEE. V dropped 2 bases and J dropped 2 bases, with 8 bases sitting between them. The CDR3 runs 13 residues. The CDR3 DNA sequence: TGTGCCAGCAGCGTGTTGCCTACCTACGAGCAGTACTTC. Its protein is CASSVLPTYEQYF.

The rearrangement links TRBV28 to TRBJ2-6, with D possibly called TRBD1 or TRBD2 (5 bases each). V gave up 6 bases and J gave up 0 bases, with 12 bases separating them. CDR3 length: 16 amino acids. From germline, CDR1 is MDHEN and CDR2 SYDVKM. The CDR3 reads CASSRGRYSGANVLTF. The DNA for the CDR3 is TGTGCCAGCAGCCGGGGACGGTACTCTGGGGCCAACGTCCTGACTTTC.

This chain joins TRBV6-1 and TRBJ2-7; D ambiguous. V gave up 2 bases and J gave up 3 bases, with 8 bases separating them. Germline assignment: CDR1 MNHNS and CDR2 SASEGT. The CDR3 covers 13 residues. The CDR3 nucleotides read TGTGCCAGCAGTGAATGGCAGTTCTACGAGCAGTACTTC. It encodes CASSEWQFYEQYF.

V usage is TRBV6-5 and J usage is TRBJ2-7; 11 nucleotides align to TRBD2. Germline assignment: CDR1 MNHEY and CDR2 SVGAGI. The CDR3 spans 14 residues. The V gene end was trimmed by 4 bases and the J gene end by 4 bases; junction bases not matched to a gene: 3. The CDR3 region is CASSLAGGLYEQYF. CDR3 DNA sequence: TGTGCCAGCAGTTTAGCGGGAGGGCTGTACGAGCAGTACTTC.

The chain carries TRBV9 and TRBJ2-7; 7 bases align to TRBD2. Unmatched junction bases numbered 7, after V lost 3 bases and J lost 1 base. The CDR3 is made up of 15 amino acids. Germline CDR1 and CDR2: SGDLS and YYNGEE. DNA of the CDR3: TGTGCCAGCAGCGCGGGCCCCGGGGGGTCCTACGAGCAGTACTTC. Residues: CASSAGPGGSYEQYF.

This chain joins TRBV4-2 and TRBJ2-4; D not certain. This CDR3 is 13 amino acids long. From germline, CDR1 is LGHNA and CDR2 YNFKEQ. Trimming took 3 bases from V and 13 from J, leaving 16 bases between them. The CDR3 bases are TGTGCCAGCAGCCAGAAGGTCAGCTCTCCGCAGTACTTC. It encodes CASSQKVSSPQYF.

V and J are TRBV11-2 and TRBJ2-1, with D perhaps being TRBD1 or TRBD2 (5 bases each). The V gene lost 6 bases and the J gene lost 2 bases, with 8 bases spanning the gap. The germline gives CDR1 SGHAT, CDR2 FQNNGV. The CDR3 length is 13 residues. CDR3 residues: CASSGTAYNEQFF. DNA of the CDR3: TGTGCCAGCAGTGGGACGGCCTACAATGAGCAGTTCTTC.

The chain links TRBV28 to TRBJ1-2; no definite D call. The V gene lost 5 bases and the J gene lost 4 bases, with 8 bases spanning the gap. Germline V gives CDR1 MDHEN, CDR2 SYDVKM. CDR3 length: 12 amino acids. This CDR3 reads CASSPGLYGYTF. In nucleotides, the CDR3 is TGTGCCAGCAGTCCGGGTCTCTATGGCTACACCTTC.

In this sample, this clone turned up a few times. V usage is TRBV14 and J usage is TRBJ1-4; 12 bases are shared with TRBD1. Germline loops: CDR1 SGHDN, CDR2 FVKESK. The CDR3 is made up of 16 amino acids. The V and J ends lost 5 bases and 2 bases, in that order; junction bases with no gene match: 3. The CDR3: CASSGTGGATNEKLFF. The CDR3 DNA sequence: TGTGCCAGCAGCGGGACAGGGGGCGCGACTAATGAAAAACTGTTTTTT.

This chain uses TRBV25-1 with TRBJ1-5; tentatively, D is TRBD1 (5 bases). CDR3 size: 15 residues. V lost 2 bases and J lost 3, with 11 bases in between. Germline-derived CDR1 and CDR2 are MGHDK and SYGVNS. CDR3 in DNA: TGTGCCAGCAGTGAAGGAGGGGTCAACAATCAGCCCCAGCATTTT. Protein: CASSEGGVNNQPQHF.

The chain employs TRBV5-6 and TRBJ2-5, with D unresolved. The CDR3 loop spans 13 amino acids. Germline V gene data show CDR1 as SGHDT and CDR2 as YYEEEE. Trimming pared 4 bases from V and 9 bases from J, leaving 16 bases between. The DNA of the CDR3 is TGTGCCAGCAGCCTTCAGTCCCATGGGGCCCAGTACTTC. This gives the protein CASSLQSHGAQYF.

The genes are TRBV27 and TRBJ2-1, with 9 bases identical to TRBD1. Per the germline V gene, CDR1 is MNHEY and CDR2 is SMNVEV (reference sequence). The CDR3 is made up of 16 amino acids. Losses at the gene ends were 4 bases for V and 7 bases for J; bases not matched to a gene: 11. CDR3 nucleotide sequence: TGTGCCAGCAGTTGGTCACAGGGGGCGCACGTAAATGAGCAGTTCTTC. This codes for CASSWSQGAHVNEQFF.

Remarks on this clone: One end of the junction is discordant with germline, which a read error may explain. Additional DNA sequences in this sample encode the identical CDR3. The V gene is TRBV28, the J gene TRBJ2-7; D remains ambiguous. The CDR3 loop spans 13 amino acids. Germline V gene sequence: CDR1 MDHEN, CDR2 SYDVKM. The CDR3 region has the DNA TGTGCCAGCACCACCCAACCCCCCTATGAGCAGTACTTC. Translated: CASTTQPPYEQYF.

The chain is built from TRBV27 and TRBJ2-7, with D perhaps matching TRBD1 (6 bases). The CDR3 has 15 amino acids. CDR1 and CDR2 from the germline V gene are MNHEY and SMNVEV (reference sequence). The V gene lost 3 bases and the J gene lost 3 bases, with 15 bases spanning the gap. The CDR3 reads CASSLRNRVVYEQYF. Written as DNA, the CDR3 is TGTGCCAGCAGTTTGAGGAACAGGGTTGTCTACGAGCAGTACTTC.